One sample yielded the 27 T cell receptor beta chains listed below, sequenced in a study of cytomegalovirus exposure and HLA in healthy donors. Primers included in the PCR were 60 Vbeta and 13 Jbeta primers. The assay was immunoSEQ multiplex PCR, and TCRdb's table has in-frame clones only and misses some. The sample has about 160,000 clones; 60% to 85% are singletons. The sample consisted of PBMCs. The receptors were gathered from a male donor in good health and CMV-seropositive.

The chain is built from TRBV7-3 and TRBJ2-2, with D possibly being TRBD2 (7 bases). This CDR3 has 15 residues. The ends were cut back, 2 bases at V and 5 bases at J, with 12 bases in the middle. Germline V lookup: CDR1 SGHTA, CDR2 FQGTGA. The CDR3 loop is CASSLQGGGTGELFF. CDR3 sequence (DNA): TGTGCCAGCAGCTTACAAGGGGGGGGGACCGGGGAGCTGTTTTTT. The full variable domain, its missing parts supplied by reference TRBV7-3 and TRBJ2-2, is GAGVSQTPSNKVTEKGKYVELRCDPISGHTALYWYRQSLGQGPEFLIYFQGTGAADDSGLPNDRFFAVRPEGSVSTLKIQRTERGDSAVYLCASSLQGGGTGELFFGEGSRLTVL.

The rearrangement uses TRBV7-9 and TRBJ2-6; 7 bases are a match to TRBD1. V shed 11 bases, J shed 0 bases, and the junction held 4 bases outside the gene matches. This CDR3 comprises 14 residues. Germline V gene data show CDR1 as SEHNR and CDR2 as FQNEAQ (reference sequence). As DNA, the CDR3 is TGTGCCCCGGACAGGTACTCTGGGGCCAACGTCCTGACTTTC. Translating gives CAPDRYSGANVLTF.

The gene calls are TRBV30 and TRBJ2-3; the D gene is possibly TRBD1 (5 bases). The CDR3 length is 15 residues. Germline assignment: CDR1 GTSNPN and CDR2 SVGIG (reference sequence). V lost 0 bases and J 3 bases, leaving 13 bases between the germline ends. The CDR3 sequence is CAWSVRQGPTDTQYF. DNA for the CDR3: TGTGCCTGGAGTGTACGGCAGGGTCCGACAGATACGCAGTATTTT.

As to this clone: The junction departs from germline at one end; a sequencing error may be responsible. The chain has TRBV7-9 and TRBJ2-2; D possibly corresponds to TRBD2 (6 bases). Looked up from germline, CDR1 is SEHNR and CDR2 is FQNEAQ (reference sequence). This CDR3 comprises 16 residues. This chain's CDR3 is CSSVKRRGDLGGELFF. The DNA for the CDR3 is TGTTCCAGCGTCAAGAGGAGGGGCGACTTGGGCGGGGAGCTGTTTTTT.

The CDR3 sequence is CASSLVCRAATNEKLFF. The DNA for the CDR3 is TGTGCCAGCAGCTTAGTTTGCAGGGCCGCAACTAATGAAAAACTGTTTTTT. The genes are TRBV11-3 and TRBJ1-4; the D gene is possibly TRBD1 (5 bases). Germline V gives CDR1 SGHNT, CDR2 YENEEA. V dropped 1 base and J dropped 0 bases, with 12 bases sitting between them. CDR3 size: 17 residues. Complete variable domain (other parts from reference TRBV11-3 and TRBJ1-4): EAGVVQSPRYKIIEKKQPVAFWCNPISGHNTLYWYLQNLGQGPELLIRYENEEAVDDSQLPKDRFSAERLKGVDSTLKIQPAELGDSAVYLCASSLVCRAATNEKLFFGSGTQLSVL.

This chain joins TRBV19 and TRBJ2-5; tentative D call: TRBD2 (5 bases). The CDR3 consists of 14 residues. Per germline, CDR1 LNHDA and CDR2 SQIVND (reference sequence). V was trimmed by 3 bases and J by 3 bases, leaving 11 bases between them. The chain's CDR3 is CASSIVSGKETQYF. The CDR3 bases are TGTGCCAGTAGTATTGTCTCGGGAAAAGAGACCCAGTACTTC. Looking up the rest from reference TRBV19 and TRBJ2-5 gives the full variable domain: DGGITQSPKYLFRKEGQNVTLSCEQNLNHDAMYWYRQDPGQGLRLIYYSQIVNDFQKGDIAEGYSVSREKKESFPLTVTSAQKNPTAFYLCASSIVSGKETQYFGPGTRLLVL.

This sequence joins TRBV4-1 and TRBJ1-1; maybe TRBD1 (6 bases). This CDR3 spans 20 amino acids. Germline-derived CDR1 and CDR2 are MGHRA and YSYEKL. Trimming pared 3 bases from V and 0 bases from J, leaving 26 bases between. The CDR3, as DNA: TGCGCCAGCAGCCAGGCTCCTCTTAGGGGGTCCCCTTCGATGAACACTGAAGCTTTCTTT. Its protein is CASSQAPLRGSPSMNTEAFF.

J is TRBJ1-1 and V is TRBV2, with a weak D call TRBD1 (6 bases). Germline-derived CDR1 and CDR2 are SNHLY and FYNNEI. Trimming shortened V by 6 bases and J by 10 bases, and 18 bases separated the two germline ends. This CDR3 has 13 amino acids. The CDR3 nucleotides read TGTGCCAGCAGGGAAACAGGGTCGCTCCGAGCTTTCTTT. This translates into CASRETGSLRAFF.

This clone came up a few times. This chain links TRBV19 with TRBJ2-3; TRBD2 might be the D (5 bases). Germline assignment: CDR1 LNHDA and CDR2 SQIVND (reference sequence). This CDR3 has 16 residues. Trimming took 4 bases from V and 4 from J, leaving 18 bases between them. CDR3 bases: TGTGCCAGTAGTAATTTACGGGGAGTAAGCGCAGATACGCAGTATTTT. It translates to CASSNLRGVSADTQYF.

The rearrangement links TRBV2 to TRBJ2-7, with 10 bases lining up with TRBD2. CDR1 and CDR2 from the germline V gene are SNHLY and FYNNEI. This CDR3 spans 18 amino acids. The J segment lost 0 bases and the V segment lost 4 bases, leaving 12 bases of the junction unmatched. CDR3 sequence: CASSVSSGGPRNSYEQYF. CDR3 coding DNA: TGTGCCAGCAGTGTGTCTAGCGGGGGCCCGAGAAACTCCTACGAGCAGTACTTC.

The gene calls are TRBV5-6 and TRBJ2-3; TRBD2 aligns across 9 bases. CDR3 length: 15 amino acids. J was trimmed by 1 base and V by 7 bases; bases with no gene match: 7. The germline gives CDR1 SGHDT, CDR2 YYEEEE. The CDR3 coding sequence is TGTGCCAGCTCCGTCGTAGCGGGGGGCACAGATACGCAGTATTTT. Its protein product is CASSVVAGGTDTQYF.

The chain is built from TRBV11-2 and TRBJ2-3; D unclear. This CDR3 is 14 amino acids long. V was trimmed by 0 bases and J by 6 bases, leaving 10 bases between them. Germline loops: CDR1 SGHAT, CDR2 FQNNGV. DNA for the CDR3: TGTGCCAGCAGCTTAGATCCTACCCGGGATACGCAGTATTTT. It encodes CASSLDPTRDTQYF.

The V call is TRBV6-6, the J call TRBJ1-1, with a possible D match to TRBD1 (6 bases). The CDR3 runs 11 residues. CDR1 is MNHNY and CDR2 is SVGAGI in the germline V gene (reference sequence). Trimming took off 4 bases at V and 8 bases at J, with 8 bases between the two ends. The CDR3 coding sequence is TGTGCCAGCAGTTCGGACAGCGAAGCTTTCTTT. Encoded protein: CASSSDSEAFF.

The chain employs TRBV13 and TRBJ1-3; unclear D gene. V gave up 1 base and J gave up 9 bases, with 13 bases separating them. Germline V gene lookup returns CDR1 PRHDT and CDR2 FYEKMQ (reference sequence). The CDR3 totals 14 residues. The CDR3 loop reads CASSLEREESTIYF. The CDR3 nucleotides are TGTGCCAGCAGCTTAGAGCGCGAGGAGAGCACCATATATTTT.

The chain carries TRBV2 and TRBJ1-4; 7 bases are shared with TRBD1. V trimming: 1 base; J trimming: 8 bases; junction bases outside the gene matches: 10. CDR3 length equals 16 residues. Germline CDR1 is SNHLY and CDR2 is FYNNEI. The CDR3 region has the DNA TGTGCCAGCAGTGAAGGAACAGGGGCGAAGCCCGAAAAACTGTTTTTT. It encodes CASSEGTGAKPEKLFF.

V gene TRBV7-9 combines with J gene TRBJ2-5, with D possibly being TRBD2 (6 bases). V gave up 5 bases and J gave up 4 bases, with 17 bases separating them. In germline, CDR1 is SEHNR, CDR2 FQNEAQ (reference sequence). CDR3 length equals 15 residues. CDR3 sequence: CASSITTGRGETQYF. CDR3 coding DNA: TGTGCCAGCAGCATAACGACCGGGCGGGGAGAGACCCAGTACTTC.

This sequence joins TRBV29-1 and TRBJ1-6; weak D call: TRBD1 (5 bases). V lost 3 bases to trimming and J lost 4 bases, with 16 bases between them. Looked up from germline, CDR1 is SQVTM and CDR2 is ANQGSEA. The CDR3 contains 16 residues. The CDR3 coding sequence is TGCAGCGTTGAGGTTAAGGGGATCCCGTATAATTCACCCCTCCACTTT. This sequence encodes CSVEVKGIPYNSPLHF. The whole variable domain, filled in from reference TRBV29-1 and TRBJ1-6, reads SAVISQKPSRDICQRGTSLTIQCQVDSQVTMMFWYRQQPGQSLTLIATANQGSEATYESGFVIDKFPISRPNLTFSTLTVSNMSPEDSSIYLCSVEVKGIPYNSPLHFGNGTRLTVT.

The chain joins TRBV6-5 to TRBJ1-2; the D gene is possibly TRBD1 (6 bases). The germline V gene encodes CDR1 MNHEY and CDR2 SVGAGI. The CDR3 totals 15 residues. Trimming shortened V by 0 bases and J by 10 bases, and 18 bases separated the two germline ends. The DNA of the CDR3 is TGTGCCAGCAGTTACTCGGTCGGTGGCGGGGGCCTCTACACCTTC. This sequence encodes CASSYSVGGGGLYTF.

The rearrangement links TRBV7-3 to TRBJ1-2, with 8 bases aligning to TRBD1. The CDR3 is made up of 14 amino acids. V lost 1 base to trimming and J lost 8 bases; unmatched junction nucleotides: 6. The V gene's germline CDR1 is SGHTA and CDR2 FQGTGA. CDR3 bases: TGTGCCAGCAGCTTAAGGGCAGGGGGCGAAGGCTACACCTTC. Translation gives CASSLRAGGEGYTF.

The chain carries TRBV19 and TRBJ1-5, with 7 bases identical to TRBD1. The length of the CDR3 is 14 residues. Germline CDR1 and CDR2: LNHDA and SQIVND (reference sequence). J gave up 5 bases and V 2 bases, and 3 bases lay outside the gene matches. CDR3 DNA sequence: TGTGCCAGTAGTATATGGGACAGCCATCAGCCCCAGCATTTT. Protein: CASSIWDSHQPQHF.

This clone appeared a few times. The chain combines TRBV30 with TRBJ2-7; weak D call: TRBD1 (5 bases). The CDR3 is made up of 12 amino acids. Germline assignment: CDR1 GTSNPN and CDR2 SVGIG (reference sequence). V was shortened by 5 bases and J by 3 bases, with 11 bases between the two germline ends. The CDR3 nucleotides are TGTGCCTGGGACAGTCAGAACTACGAGCAGTACTTC. Translation: CAWDSQNYEQYF.

The V call is TRBV4-1, the J call TRBJ2-5; D is perhaps TRBD2 (6 bases). The germline CDR1 and CDR2 sequences are MGHRA and YSYEKL. Trimming left V 1 base short and J 2 bases short, with 14 bases between. This CDR3 has 16 amino acids. In nucleotides, the CDR3 is TGCGCCAGCAGCCAAGGATTTAGCGGAACGCAAGAGACCCAGTACTTC. This gives the protein CASSQGFSGTQETQYF.

The rearrangement joins TRBV2 to TRBJ2-5; no definite D call. Germline V gene sequence: CDR1 SNHLY, CDR2 FYNNEI. The length of the CDR3 is 11 residues. V was cut by 5 bases and J by 5 bases, with 6 bases left in between. The CDR3 nucleotides read TGTGCCAGCAGTTCCGGGGAGACCCAGTACTTC. The encoded protein is CASSSGETQYF.

The chain employs TRBV15 and TRBJ2-3, with 7 nucleotides matching TRBD2. Per germline, CDR1 LNHNV and CDR2 YYDKDF (reference sequence). V dropped 0 bases and J dropped 0; count of bases not matched to a gene: 6. This CDR3 is 17 amino acids long. The CDR3 loop is CATSRDGWGGSTDTQYF. For the CDR3, the DNA is TGTGCCACCAGCAGAGATGGTTGGGGGGGAAGCACAGATACGCAGTATTTT.

The genes are TRBV11-2 and TRBJ1-2; 9 bases are a match to TRBD1. The CDR3 is 15 amino acids. From germline, CDR1 is SGHAT and CDR2 FQNNGV. The V gene end was trimmed by 0 bases and the J gene end by 7 bases; junction bases not matched to a gene: 6. The CDR3 loop is CASSLDWTGACGYTF. CDR3 sequence (DNA): TGTGCCAGCAGCTTAGACTGGACAGGGGCGTGTGGCTACACCTTC.

With regard to this clone: An end of the junction differs from the germline gene, which may be a read error. The chain employs TRBV18 and TRBJ2-5, with TRBD1 as a possible D gene (6 bases). This CDR3 comprises 18 residues. Germline V gene sequence: CDR1 KGHSH, CDR2 LQKENI. CDR3: CASSPGVGRYSRGETQYF. CDR3 coding DNA: TGCGCCAGCTCACCAGGGGTGGGTCGATACTCACGCGGGGAGACCCAGTACTTC.

This clone was detected only a few times. This sequence joins TRBV5-5 and TRBJ1-4; no clear D. Germline V CDR1 and CDR2: SGHKS, YYEKEE (reference sequence). The CDR3 has 16 amino acids. Trimming took off 4 bases at V and 0 bases at J, with 13 bases between the two ends. CDR3 coding DNA: TGTGCCAGCAGCGGAGGGCTGGCCCCAACTAATGAAAAACTGTTTTTT. Translating gives CASSGGLAPTNEKLFF.